This entry describes one T cell receptor (beta chain). This clone was recorded only once. There is no known antigen for this receptor. Within one base of it there is no much larger clone, and no base qualities were kept. TCRbeta CDR3 regions were amplified from genomic DNA by means of the immunoSEQ Assay, a bias-controlled multiplex PCR. In the authors' own workflow: Nucleated cell counts per sample were estimated from amplification of reference gene primers within the assay. To quantify the absolute abundance of each unique TCRbeta CDR3 rearrangement, sequence reads were collapsed and filtered. For each sample, productive Simpson clonality was calculated as the square root of Simpson's diversity index across productive rearrangements. TCRdb obtained this table from immuneACCESS and retained in-frame rearrangements with V and J assigned. These tables miss some clones; where compared with another copy, unresolved V genes account for less than half of the shortfall, and the remainder is unexplained. V and J calls and clone size are copied from that table; D and trimming were computed from the DNA. In this sample the table shows 650,000 to 800,000 clones, 80% to 90% of which occur a single time. The top ten clones comprise more than 0.25% of the sample.

Trimming at the junction amounts to 1 base on V and 4 bases on J, and the germline ends lie 14 bases apart. The germline V gene (reference sequence) sets CDR1 to LNHDA and CDR2 to SQIVND. The CDR3 sequence holds 16 residues, the cysteine and phenylalanine included. The kept DNA is CDR3 alone, 48 bases in frame from the first base. These data are taken from a study of blood T cell repertoires in COVID-19 (dated by TCRdb to 2020 to 2021). About the full investigation: Collaborator samples came from the United States, Italy and Spain and covered acute and convalescent phases of COVID-19. Nearly every sample came with metadata listing a de-identified subject ID, COVID-19 status, age in years and sex. The material from the prospective study consisted of cDNA or gDNA derived from T cells, B-cell-depleted T cells, or PBMCs. The dataset comprised deeply sampled blood TCRbeta repertoires from subjects exposed to, actively infected with, or recovered from COVID-19. The samples were drawn from the first 160 participants of the ongoing ImmuneRACE study and from over 950 subjects provided by 6 global collaborators. Where HLA class I and class II types were available, the types were taken from metadata supplied by the sample provider, not from assay-based typing. The repertoires were made available in a free public database intended to serve as a resource for research on the immune response to SARS-CoV-2.

The investigation overall reported the following: How much clinical and demographic metadata was included differed by source and by participant, and the metadata was provided uncurated.

Collaborating institutions collected whole blood in K2EDTA tubes following their own protocols. For TCRbeta analysis, collaborators shipped samples as frozen whole blood, isolated PBMCs, or DNA extracted from either of those sample types. The chain employs TRBV19 and TRBJ1-5; the D gene is perhaps TRBD1, on 6 matching bases. Sequencing was performed on peripheral blood. This TCR was sampled from a woman under 30 with acute or convalescent COVID-19. CDR3 sequence: CASSIGDMEINQPQHF. The sequence in DNA is TGTGCCAGTAGTATAGGGGACATGGAGATTAATCAGCCCCAGCATTTT.